This passage covers 27 T cell receptor beta chains from one sample sequenced in a study of cytomegalovirus exposure and HLA in healthy donors. PCR used 60 Vbeta primers and 13 Jbeta primers. Assay used: immunoSEQ multiplex PCR; TCRdb lists only in-frame clones, some missing. The sample holds around 78,000 clones, around 85% seen once. Sequenced sample: PBMCs. The source of these receptors is a woman in her 50s in good health and CMV-seronegative.

The chain links TRBV6-4 to TRBJ2-1; D possibly corresponds to TRBD1 (6 bases). V was trimmed by 5 bases and J by 7 bases, leaving 12 bases between them. This CDR3 has 13 residues. Germline V CDR1 and CDR2: MRHNA, SNTAGT. CDR3 in DNA: TGTGCCAGCAGTATATCAGGGGTGAATGAGCAGTTCTTC. Its protein product is CASSISGVNEQFF.

The J gene is TRBJ1-1, the V gene TRBV19; a possible D gene is TRBD1 (5 bases). This CDR3 contains 15 residues. V was trimmed by 5 bases and J by 0 bases, leaving 13 bases between them. Germline values: CDR1 LNHDA, CDR2 SQIVND (reference sequence). Here the CDR3 DNA reads TGTGCCAGTAGTCGACAAGGGGAACTGAACACTGAAGCTTTCTTT. This encodes CASSRQGELNTEAFF.

This sequence joins TRBV18 and TRBJ1-2; a weak D match, TRBD1 (5 bases). This CDR3 has 14 amino acids. Trimming took off 0 bases at V and 4 bases at J, with 9 bases between the two ends. Germline CDR1 and CDR2: KGHSH and LQKENI. CDR3 DNA sequence: TGTGCCAGCTCACCACCGACCGGGGGCTATGGCTACACCTTC. Its translation is CASSPPTGGYGYTF.

The V and J genes are TRBV25-1 and TRBJ2-3; 8 bases match TRBD2. The CDR3 is 15 residues long. Germline assignment: CDR1 MGHDK and CDR2 SYGVNS. V lost 1 base and J lost 3; bases outside the gene matches: 3. CDR3 protein: CASSELGGGTDTQYF. CDR3 DNA sequence: TGTGCCAGCAGTGAATTGGGCGGGGGGACAGATACGCAGTATTTT.

The rearrangement uses TRBV18 and TRBJ2-1; 8 bases agree with TRBD2. Trimming cost V 3 bases and J 7 bases; bases outside gene matches: 11. The CDR3 is made up of 16 amino acids. Germline V CDR1 and CDR2: KGHSH, LQKENI. The CDR3 sequence: CASSPTVAGFGNEQFF. The CDR3 DNA reads TGTGCCAGCTCACCGACTGTAGCGGGATTCGGGAATGAGCAGTTCTTC.

Concerning this clone: The junction departs from germline at one end; a sequencing error may be responsible. This chain uses TRBV15 with TRBJ2-2; TRBD2 aligns across 13 bases. This CDR3 has 17 residues. Germline V lookup: CDR1 LNHNV, CDR2 YYDKDF (reference sequence). CDR3 DNA sequence: TGTGCCACCAGCGCGGGACTAGCGGGGCACAATGCCGGGGAGCCGTTTTTT. Its protein is CATSAGLAGHNAGEPFF.

The chain is built from TRBV5-6 and TRBJ2-1, with TRBD2 as a possible D gene (6 bases). The CDR3 sequence is 14 residues long. V shed 0 bases and J shed 9 bases, with 13 bases lying between them. The germline CDR1 and CDR2 sequences are SGHDT and YYEEEE. Here the CDR3 reads CASSLGIAGSEQFF. The CDR3 region has the DNA TGTGCCAGCAGCTTGGGTATCGCGGGAAGTGAGCAGTTCTTC.

DNA of the CDR3: TGTGCCAGCAGTCCACAGGGAGTAAGCACAGATACGCAGTATTTT. Residues: CASSPQGVSTDTQYF. The rearrangement uses TRBV28 and TRBJ2-3; D perhaps matches TRBD1 (6 bases). V lost 5 bases and J lost 0, with 12 bases in between. The CDR3 spans 15 residues. CDR1 MDHEN and CDR2 SYDVKM come from the germline V gene.

The CDR3 nucleotides are TGCGCCAGCAGGGCCAGAAGCACAGATACGCAGTATTTT. Its translation: CASRARSTDTQYF. The chain joins TRBV5-1 to TRBJ2-3; D gene unclear. This CDR3 comprises 13 residues. From germline, CDR1 is SGHRS and CDR2 YFSETQ. With 5 bases removed from V and 0 bases from J, the gap between germline ends came to 7 bases.

The chain carries TRBV11-2 and TRBJ2-5; 10 nucleotides line up with TRBD2. Losses at the gene ends were 3 bases for V and 4 bases for J; bases not matched to a gene: 5. Germline V gene lookup returns CDR1 SGHAT and CDR2 FQNNGV. The CDR3 length is 15 residues. For the CDR3, the DNA is TGTGCCAGCAGCTTGAGCGGGAGGGCCGGAGAGACCCAGTACTTC. It encodes CASSLSGRAGETQYF.

The genes are TRBV4-1 and TRBJ2-5; perhaps TRBD2 as D (6 bases). The CDR3 spans 14 residues. Germline V lookup: CDR1 MGHRA, CDR2 YSYEKL. V shed 4 bases and J shed 1 base, with 10 bases lying between them. The CDR3 region is CASSLGGIQETQYF. The DNA for the CDR3 is TGCGCCAGCAGCCTCGGAGGGATCCAAGAGACCCAGTACTTC.

The chain carries TRBV4-1 and TRBJ2-7; 11 nucleotides line up with TRBD1. Germline values: CDR1 MGHRA, CDR2 YSYEKL. CDR3 length: 16 amino acids. Trimming at V came to 1 base and at J to 4 bases, leaving 6 bases not matched to a gene. CDR3 sequence: CASSQARTGGAYEQYF. The CDR3 bases are TGCGCCAGCAGCCAAGCCCGGACAGGGGGCGCATACGAGCAGTACTTC.

The V gene is TRBV9, the J gene TRBJ1-1, with D maybe TRBD1 (6 bases). V gave up 3 bases and J gave up 4 bases, with 13 bases separating them. CDR1 is SGDLS, CDR2 YYNGEE, per germline. The CDR3 has 14 amino acids. For the CDR3, the DNA is TGTGCCAGCAGCGCGAACAGGGATAGCACTGAAGCTTTCTTT. Amino acid sequence: CASSANRDSTEAFF.

For the CDR3, the DNA is TGTGCCAGCAGCGTAGTGGGGGGGGAGGGGAATGAAGCTTTCTTT. Its translation: CASSVVGGEGNEAFF. The gene calls are TRBV9 and TRBJ1-1, with a possible D match to TRBD1 (5 bases). The CDR3 sequence is 15 residues long. V lost 0 bases and J lost 7, with 16 bases in between. CDR1 and CDR2 (germline): SGDLS, YYNGEE.

This clone has just one count. The chain has TRBV5-4 and TRBJ2-1; 13 positions agree with TRBD2. CDR3 length: 15 amino acids. The junction had 7 bases not matched to a gene; V was cut back by 5 bases and J by 8 bases. CDR1 and CDR2 from the germline V gene are SGHNT and YYREEE (reference sequence). The CDR3: CASSSGTSGNYEQFF. CDR3 bases: TGTGCCAGCAGTTCCGGGACTAGCGGGAACTATGAGCAGTTCTTC.

The chain uses TRBV6-1 and TRBJ2-1; TRBD2 might be the D (5 bases). This CDR3 has 16 amino acids. Germline CDR1 is MNHNS and CDR2 is SASEGT. V shed 3 bases and J shed 9 bases, with 21 bases lying between them. The CDR3 sequence is CASSDPDIVGGSEQFF. The CDR3 DNA reads TGTGCCAGCAGTGACCCCGATATAGTAGGAGGTAGTGAGCAGTTCTTC.

The table lists this clone with a few counts. The rearrangement links TRBV6-5 to TRBJ2-1; 7 bases match TRBD2. V lost 4 bases and J lost 0; bases outside the gene matches: 3. This CDR3 region has 15 residues. Looked up from germline, CDR1 is MNHEY and CDR2 is SVGAGI. The DNA for the CDR3 is TGTGCCAGCAGTTCGGGGGGACTCTCCTACAATGAGCAGTTCTTC. As protein: CASSSGGLSYNEQFF.

The V call is TRBV4-1, the J call TRBJ2-4, with D maybe TRBD1 (5 bases). The V gene's germline CDR1 is MGHRA and CDR2 YSYEKL. The germline V and J ends were trimmed by 1 base and 2 bases, with 9 bases remaining between them. The CDR3 contains 15 residues. The CDR3 DNA reads as TGCGCCAGCAGCCAAGCTCAGGGAACCAAAAACATTCAGTACTTC. Translating gives CASSQAQGTKNIQYF.

The V and J genes are TRBV19 and TRBJ1-5, with 9 bases identical to TRBD1. This CDR3 comprises 15 residues. J lost 1 base, V lost 5 bases, and 3 bases had no gene match. Germline-derived CDR1 and CDR2 are LNHDA and SQIVND (reference sequence). CDR3 sequence (DNA): TGTGCCAGTAGTCGGGACAGGGCGAGCAATCAGCCCCAGCATTTT. This codes for CASSRDRASNQPQHF.

On this clone itself: The sample holds other DNA sequences that translate to the same CDR3. The chain recombines TRBV6-1 with TRBJ1-5; the match to TRBD1 covers 9 bases. J lost 2 bases, V lost 1 base, and 3 bases had no gene match. Germline lookup yields CDR1 MNHNS and CDR2 SASEGT. The CDR3 spans 16 residues. Here the CDR3 reads CASSEVTGGGNQPQHF. CDR3 coding DNA: TGTGCCAGCAGTGAAGTTACAGGGGGCGGCAATCAGCCCCAGCATTTT.

In nucleotides, the CDR3 is TGTGCCAGCTCGCCGGGGGGCTCCAGCGAGCAGTACTTC. This gives the protein CASSPGGSSEQYF. The rearrangement joins TRBV27 to TRBJ2-7; D may be TRBD2 (7 bases). The V end lost 8 bases, the J end lost 6 bases, and 17 bases lay between the germline ends. The CDR3 is 13 residues long. CDR1 is MNHEY and CDR2 is SMNVEV in the germline V gene (reference sequence).

The chain is built from TRBV5-4 and TRBJ1-1; TRBD1 matches 7 bases. This CDR3 has 12 amino acids. Germline lookup yields CDR1 SGHNT and CDR2 YYREEE (reference sequence). J lost 8 bases, V lost 0 bases, and 1 base had no gene match. This CDR3 reads CASSLETGEAFF. CDR3 bases: TGTGCCAGCAGCTTGGAGACAGGGGAAGCTTTCTTT.

With regard to this clone: No DNA is shown, since the ends of the CDR3 on it are uncertain; the CDR3 is the one TCRdb lists. The chain employs TRBV29-1 and TRBJ1-2; TRBD1 reflects the table's D call only, with no check against the DNA. The CDR3 sequence runs 14 residues, both termini included. CDR1 is SQVTM and CDR2 is ANQGSEA in the germline V gene. This CDR3 reads CSVGAGSRSGGYIF.

The V and J genes are TRBV6-1 and TRBJ2-2; D perhaps matches TRBD1 (6 bases). Per germline, CDR1 MNHNS and CDR2 SASEGT. This CDR3 comprises 12 residues. Trimming removed 8 bases from V and 11 bases from J, with 15 bases in between. CDR3 DNA sequence: TGTGCCAGCGGGGGCGGAACGTCCGAGCTGTTTTTT. It yields the protein CASGGGTSELFF.

This chain uses TRBV5-1 with TRBJ2-5, with TRBD2 matching over 9 bases. J was trimmed by 1 base and V by 3 bases; bases with no gene match: 10. CDR3 length equals 17 residues. Germline V gives CDR1 SGHRS, CDR2 YFSETQ. In DNA, the CDR3 is TGCGCCAGCAGCTCCCTACGATCGACTAGCGGCCAAGAGACCCAGTACTTC. Its protein is CASSSLRSTSGQETQYF.

A word on this clone: The sample holds other DNA sequences that translate to the same CDR3. The V and J genes are TRBV28 and TRBJ2-2, with 12 bases lining up with TRBD1. The CDR3 consists of 17 residues. V gave up 8 bases and J gave up 2 bases; unmatched junction bases: 9. Germline-derived CDR1 and CDR2 are MDHEN and SYDVKM. This CDR3 reads CASGGTGGSGNTGELFF. The CDR3 DNA reads as TGTGCCAGCGGCGGGACAGGGGGCAGTGGAAACACCGGGGAGCTGTTTTTT.

The V call is TRBV27, the J call TRBJ2-1, with a weak D call TRBD2 (6 bases). From germline, CDR1 is MNHEY and CDR2 SMNVEV (reference sequence). CDR3 length: 13 residues. V was clipped by 2 bases and J by 9 bases, with 11 bases between them. Written as DNA, the CDR3 is TGTGCCAGCAGTTTACGGGGGTACGGTGAGCAGTTCTTC. Amino acid sequence: CASSLRGYGEQFF.